A single T cell receptor (beta chain) is shown here with its context. These data belong to a study of blood T cell repertoires in COVID-19. Study-wide background: Specimens from acute and convalescent COVID-19 originated in the United States, Italy and Spain. Nucleic acid was either cDNA or gDNA, and it came from T cells, B-cell-depleted T cells, or PBMCs.

In the original processing: For nucleated cells, counts were estimated from reference gene primer amplification. The method was immunoSEQ multiplex PCR; TCRdb's version includes in-frame clones alone and lacks a portion of them. V, J and clone size derive from that table, while D and trimming were established from the DNA sequence. The sample carries roughly 100,000 clones, around 89% recorded once. The CDR3 consists of 16 residues. V shed 1 base and J shed 0 bases, with 9 bases lying between them. CDR1 SGHTA and CDR2 FQGNSA come from the germline V gene. V gene TRBV7-2 combines with J gene TRBJ2-2; no firm D call. This TCR derives from a woman aged 80 or older with active COVID-19. The sample comprised peripheral blood. CDR3 amino acids: CASSLVGGSNTGELFF. DNA of the CDR3: TGTGCCAGCAGCTTAGTCGGCGGCTCGAACACCGGGGAGCTGTTTTTT.